This T cell receptor beta chain was recovered during a study of T cell responses to AZD1222 COVID-19 vaccine (dated by TCRdb to the early 2020s). Some background on the complete study: AZD1222 recipients whose second dose came at about 4 weeks and those whose second dose came at about 12 weeks were combined into one group, since spike-specific TCR depth and breadth did not differ between the two schedules. Trial participants were enrolled into age subgroups of 18-55, 56-69 and 70-plus years, which contained approximately 150, 30 and 60 TCR-sequenced participants, respectively. TCR sequencing covered over 230 trial participants: about 210 given two doses of AZD1222 and approximately 25 given two doses of MenACWY control vaccine.

The study at large found these results: Participants were mostly white British, with more females than males. The authors suggested clonal diversity may have been underestimated. The 56-69-year group was small, and its depth increase did not reach significance, likely because of low power. After two AZD1222 doses, spike-specific TCR breadth and depth were significantly higher than at day 0 and than in MenACWY recipients. Conclusions about previously exposed vaccinees were limited because only a handful of AZD1222 recipients were SARS-CoV-2 seropositive at baseline. No day 14 peak-response samples were available, so repertoires were characterized only after the peak T cell response. Reportedly, close to half of the unique spike-specific TCRs recognized epitopes lying outside the regions that are mutated in the B.1.351 and B.1.1.7 variants. CD4 TCRs associated with the vaccine covered the entire spike protein, and the dominant responses were in regions 160-218 and 743-854.

According to the study, the label for this sample's time point signals: baseline before first vaccination. Vaccinee samples were obtained from the UK trials COV001 and COV002, which included a single-blind randomized controlled phase 2/3 trial of AZD1222 (ChAdOx1 nCoV-19) in healthy adults. For TCRbeta chain sequencing, PBMC samples from trial participants were taken at day 0 and at day 28 after the second dose. CDR1 and CDR2, looked up from the germline V gene (reference sequence), are DFQATT and SNEGSKA. The CDR3, from cysteine to phenylalanine, totals 11 residues. Kept here is only the CDR3 DNA, which spans 33 bases and is read in frame from base 1. The V and J ends are trimmed by 1 base and 4 bases, leaving 5 bases between them. As to this clone: Its antigen is not yet known. No quality values exist for individual bases; no much larger clone is one base distant.

The CDR3 regions of human TCRbeta chains were analyzed by immunosequencing. Concerning the study's data processing: Repertoire TCRs were matched against a reference library of SARS-CoV-2-specific TCRs generated with the MIRA antigen-specificity platform. Breadth meant the fraction of unique TCRs that were SARS-CoV-2-associated, whereas depth meant the fraction of total T cells that were SARS-CoV-2-associated. Using the MIRA data, each spike-specific TCR was assigned both to the spike region to which the TCR was reactive and to a CD4 or CD8 class. Log10-transformed breadth and depth values were compared by one-way ANOVA with Sidak's multiple comparisons tests. This immuneACCESS table, as held by TCRdb, lists in-frame sequences with V and J called but not all clones. Of the missing ones, under half trace to an unresolved V gene in checked studies; the others have no known cause. That table is the source of V, J and clone size, and D and trimming were worked out from the DNA. This sample has approximately 150,000 clones in its table, and roughly 92% of those were observed once. The ten biggest clones cover approximately 2.5% of the sample.

The V and J segments used are TRBV20-1 and TRBJ2-7, with the D segment identity uncertain. The TCR was taken from an adult in good health. Sequenced here: peripheral blood, sampled on day 0 of AZD1222 vaccination. This receptor carries the CDR3 CSARGRYEQYF. The DNA sequence follows: TGCAGTGCTAGAGGACGGTACGAGCAGTACTTC.